The 9 T cell receptor beta chains listed next were all sequenced from one sample in a study of blood T cells in healthy people across ages. A second about 6 to 11 cycle PCR used barcoded and J-beta primers. TCRdb reprocessed the 5' RACE reads with MiXCR, giving one entry per CDR3 protein. The sample lists 1.8 million or so distinct CDR3 sequences; more than 35% were seen once. Sequencing was done on a sample of blood. All receptors derive from a human donor in good health.

The J gene is TRBJ1-6, the V gene TRBV9; D possibly corresponds to TRBD1 (5 bases). This CDR3 contains 14 residues. In germline, CDR1 is SGDLS, CDR2 YYNGEE. Trimming pared 3 bases from V and 10 bases from J, leaving 14 bases between. CDR3 DNA sequence: TGTGCCAGCAGCGGAGAAGGGACTTCCTCACCCCTCCACTTT. Its protein is CASSGEGTSSPLHF.

This clonotype turned up a few times. The gene calls are TRBV7-2 and TRBJ1-1; D not resolved. Trimming left V 5 bases short and J 0 bases short, with 22 bases between. Germline CDR1 is SGHTA and CDR2 is FQGNSA. The CDR3 consists of 18 residues. CDR3 amino acids: CASSRPGRLSSMNTEAFF. The CDR3 bases are TGTGCCAGCAGCCGACCCGGACGGTTAAGCTCCATGAACACTGAAGCTTTCTTT. Full variable domain (remainder filled in from reference TRBV7-2 and TRBJ1-1): GAGVSQSPSNKVTEKGKDVELRCDPISGHTALYWYRQSLGQGLEFLIYFQGNSAPDKSGLPSDRFSAERTGGSVSTLTIQRTQQEDSAVYLCASSRPGRLSSMNTEAFFGQGTRLTVV.

V gene TRBV12-3 or TRBV12-4 combines with J gene TRBJ2-2; 10 nucleotides match TRBD1. V lost 7 bases and J lost 5; bases outside the gene matches: 10. This CDR3 spans 16 amino acids. CDR3 nucleotides: TGTGCCAGCACCGCCGGAGACAGGGGGCTGACCGGGGAGCTGTTTTTT. Its translation: CASTAGDRGLTGELFF.

This clonotype was seen a handful of times. V and J are TRBV5-1 and TRBJ2-1; TRBD2 agrees at 10 bases. Germline V gene data show CDR1 as SGHRS and CDR2 as YFSETQ. The CDR3 is made up of 16 amino acids. V shed 4 bases and J 6 bases; nucleotides not matched to a gene: 10. CDR3 DNA sequence: TGCGCCAGCAGCCCCGGACGACTAGCGGGTACCAATGAGCAGTTCTTC. This codes for CASSPGRLAGTNEQFF.

This clonotype was recorded many times. This chain links TRBV7-2 with TRBJ1-1; D not certain. This CDR3 region has 14 residues. The V gene lost 1 base and the J gene lost 1 base, with 7 bases spanning the gap. The germline V gene has CDR1 SGHTA and CDR2 FQGNSA. Here the CDR3 reads CASSLEGENTEAFF. Written as DNA, the CDR3 is TGTGCCAGCAGCTTAGAGGGTGAGAACACTGAAGCTTTCTTT.

This clonotype has just a few counts. Here the CDR3 DNA reads TGTGCCAGCAGCTTATTCACTAGCGGGGGGTGGGAGCAGTACTTC. The encoded protein is CASSLFTSGGWEQYF. The chain joins TRBV7-2 to TRBJ2-7; TRBD2 aligns across 12 bases. CDR1 is SGHTA and CDR2 is FQGNSA in the germline V gene. The CDR3 extends over 15 amino acids. Trimming cost V 2 bases and J 7 bases; bases outside gene matches: 6.

The V and J genes are TRBV27 and TRBJ2-2, with 11 nucleotides matching TRBD2. The J segment lost 5 bases and the V segment lost 6 bases, leaving 8 bases of the junction unmatched. Germline CDR1 MNHEY, CDR2 SMNVEV (reference sequence). The CDR3 contains 16 residues. DNA for the CDR3: TGTGCCAGCAGAGTTAGCGGGGGGGCCCGAACCGGGGAGCTGTTTTTT. Amino acids: CASRVSGGARTGELFF.

This clonotype occurred a few times. The V and J genes are TRBV29-1 and TRBJ1-2; D uncertain. Germline V gene sequence: CDR1 SQVTM, CDR2 ANQGSEA. CDR3 length: 12 residues. V lost 1 base and J lost 4, with 7 bases in between. CDR3 nucleotides: TGCAGCGTTGAAGTACCCGGCTATGGCTACACCTTC. Translated, it gives CSVEVPGYGYTF.

The rearrangement joins TRBV7-3 to TRBJ1-1, with no clear D. The CDR3 has 13 amino acids. The germline V gene has CDR1 SGHTA and CDR2 FQGTGA. V was trimmed by 7 bases and J by 3 bases, leaving 12 bases between them. This CDR3 is CASKTPGDTEAFF. CDR3 nucleotide sequence: TGTGCCAGCAAAACCCCCGGTGACACTGAAGCTTTCTTT.